This T cell receptor beta chain was documented in a study of T cells expressing NK-cell markers. This CDR3 comprises 15 residues. Germline CDR1 SGHAT, CDR2 FQNNGV. After re-calling the 5' RACE reads, TCRdb lists one entry per CDR3 protein, DNA absent. The table lists 550,000 to 600,000 distinct CDR3 sequences, with approximately 3.6% in the top ten. The TCR originated in a man aged 18 to 30 in good health. The sequenced material came from blood T cells: a sorted CD56 or NKG2C T cell subset, CD4+ or CD8+ T cells, or bulk PBMC T cells (not recorded which). This rearrangement joins TRBV11-2 to TRBJ1-3; the TCRdb D gene call, TRBD1, has no DNA to confirm it. CDR3 amino acids: CASSDRGGSGNTIYF.